This T cell receptor beta chain appears in the sequencing data of a study of radiation and T cells in renal cell carcinoma. General study findings and limits: Top tumor clonotypes rose in blood 2 weeks post-radiation, then contracted. Baseline intratumoral clonotype presence is unknown without pretreatment biopsies.

As regards this clone: Its target is not known.

Germline V lookup: CDR1 SEHNR, CDR2 FQNEAQ (reference sequence). V dropped 2 bases and J dropped 2 bases, with 9 bases sitting between them. The CDR3 sequence is 14 residues long. Only in-frame clones appear in the TCRdb table, and some are missing; sequencing was by immunoSEQ multiplex PCR. The repertoire holds about 150,000 clones, with about 88% as singletons. As to time point: baseline pretreatment blood. The treatment was: 15 Gy SBRT to primary tumor, nephrectomy 4 weeks later. The receptor comes from a woman aged 65 to 85 with renal cell carcinoma. Sample: blood, taken from a patient whose treatment included radiotherapy and nephrectomy. V and J are TRBV7-9 and TRBJ2-5, with a weak D call TRBD1 (5 bases). In nucleotides, the CDR3 is TGTGCCAGCAGCTTATCGACAGATCAAGAGACCCAGTACTTC. This gives the protein CASSLSTDQETQYF.